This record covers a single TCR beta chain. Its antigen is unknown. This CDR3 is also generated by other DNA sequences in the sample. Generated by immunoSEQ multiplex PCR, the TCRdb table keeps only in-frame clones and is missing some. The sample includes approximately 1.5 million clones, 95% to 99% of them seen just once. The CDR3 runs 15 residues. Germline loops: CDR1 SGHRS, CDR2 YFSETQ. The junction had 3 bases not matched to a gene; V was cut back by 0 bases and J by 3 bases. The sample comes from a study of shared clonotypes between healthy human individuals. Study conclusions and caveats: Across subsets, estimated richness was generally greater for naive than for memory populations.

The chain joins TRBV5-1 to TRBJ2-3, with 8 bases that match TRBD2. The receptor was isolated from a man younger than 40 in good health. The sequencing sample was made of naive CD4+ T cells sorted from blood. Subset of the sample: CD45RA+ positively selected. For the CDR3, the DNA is TGCGCCAGCAGCTTGGCGGCTAGCGGGACAGATACGCAGTATTTT. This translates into CASSLAASGTDTQYF.